A selection of T cell receptor beta chains follows, all from one sample in a study of T cells after yellow fever vaccination. TCRdb recomputed calls from the 5' RACE reads with MiXCR, one row per CDR3 protein. The data contain 500,000 to 650,000 distinct CDR3 sequences, over 9% of them seen just once; the ten biggest clones take up 15%. Specimen: PBMCs, collected on the day of the yellow fever booster vaccination. The receptors derive from a man aged 25 to 40 who received the YFV17D yellow fever vaccine. Both conserved end residues are part of each CDR3. A D gene is named only where the DNA matches it firmly. Size tells how often a clone was seen (once, few, many) or the class of an expanded clone, and some rows leave it out.

TRBV20-1	NA	TRBJ2-1	NA	TGCAGTGCGGGGGGGGCGGGAGCCACCTACAATGAGCAGTTCTTC	CSAGGAGATYNEQFF
TRBV2	NA	TRBJ1-6	once	TGTGCCAGCAGTCGGGACCAGAGCTCCTATAATTCACCCCTCCACTTT	CASSRDQSSYNSPLHF
TRBV5-1	TRBD2	TRBJ2-7	few	TGCGCCAGCAGCTCGGGACTAGCGGGAGGGCCCGAGCAGTACTTC	CASSSGLAGGPEQYF
TRBV12-3/TRBV12-4	NA	TRBJ2-3	NA	TGTGCCAGCAGTAAGATCACAGATACGCAGTATTTT	CASSKITDTQYF
TRBV5-1	NA	TRBJ2-7	few	TGCGCCAGCAATGGGGAACCTTCCTACGAGCAGTACTTC	CASNGEPSYEQYF
TRBV7-2	NA	TRBJ2-2	few	TGTGCCAGCAGCGCCAACCTTCGGGTCACCGGGGAGCTGTTTTTT	CASSANLRVTGELFF
TRBV20-1	TRBD2	TRBJ2-5	NA	TGCAGTGCAAGCTCCACAGCGGGATATTCAGAGACCCAGTACTTC	CSASSTAGYSETQYF
TRBV12-3/TRBV12-4	TRBD2	TRBJ2-3	many	TGTGCCAGCAGCCAGACTAGCGGTTACACAGATACGCAGTATTTT	CASSQTSGYTDTQYF
TRBV11-3	NA	TRBJ2-2	NA	TGTGCCAGCAGCTTAGGGGAGCGGAGAAACACCGGGGAGCTGTTTTTT	CASSLGERRNTGELFF
TRBV20-1	TRBD2	TRBJ2-3	NA	TGCAGTGCTACCCGACTAGCGGGGTACACAGATACGCAGTATTTT	CSATRLAGYTDTQYF
TRBV15	TRBD2	TRBJ2-5	few	TGTGCCACCAGCAGAGATAGCGGGAGGGAAGAGACCCAGTACTTC	CATSRDSGREETQYF
TRBV19	TRBD1	TRBJ2-7	few	TGTGCCAGTAGTATAGACCCCGGGACAGGGACCTACGAGCAGTACTTC	CASSIDPGTGTYEQYF
TRBV7-2	TRBD2	TRBJ2-7	many	TGTGCCAGCAGCCGCGGGGGGAGCTCCTACGAGCAGTACTTC	CASSRGGSSYEQYF
TRBV7-2	NA	TRBJ1-1	few	TGTGCCAGCAGCCCGCCGGGGGGCAACACTGAAGCTTTCTTT	CASSPPGGNTEAFF
TRBV7-2	NA	TRBJ2-7	NA	TGTGCCAGCAGCTTAGCGTACGGACTCTACGAGCAGTACTTC	CASSLAYGLYEQYF